A selection of T cell receptor beta chains follows, all from one sample in a study of beta chain features in type 1 diabetes. The repertoire was sequenced with immunoSEQ multiplex PCR; TCRdb's copy has only in-frame clones and lacks some. The repertoire holds hundreds of thousands of clones, with around a sixth as singletons. The sample taken for sequencing was naive CD4+ T cells from blood. These TCRs come from a young man in good health. The CDR3 runs from the conserved cysteine through the conserved F or W. The D gene is left open where the match is weak. Only some rows state a clone size, as once, few, many or a class for expanded clones.

v_call	clone_size	d_call	j_call	cdr3_nt	cdr3_aa
TRBV10-3	few	NA	TRBJ2-3	TGTGCCATCACCCGCCACCAGACAGATACGCAGTATTTT	CAITRHQTDTQYF
TRBV7-3	NA	TRBD2	TRBJ2-1	TGTGCCAGCAGCTTATTCCCGGGAGGCCCCCCTTTACAACCTTACAATGAGCAGTTCTTC	CASSLFPGGPPLQPYNEQFF
TRBV18	few	NA	TRBJ1-4	TGTGCCAGCTCACCACGAGTTGGGGCGGATGAAAAACTGTTTTTT	CASSPRVGADEKLFF
TRBV9	NA	TRBD2	TRBJ2-1	TGTGCCAGCAGCGTATTGGGAGGGCCTTACTCTGAGCAGTTCTTC	CASSVLGGPYSEQFF
TRBV7-2	NA	NA	TRBJ1-5	TGTGCCAGCAGCCGAGGGACGGCCAATCAGCCCCAGCATTTT	CASSRGTANQPQHF
TRBV19	few	TRBD1	TRBJ2-5	TGTGCCAGTAGTAGGGGACAGTACGCTGAGACCCAGTACTTC	CASSRGQYAETQYF
TRBV30	NA	TRBD2	TRBJ2-2	TGTGCCTGGAGTGTATTAGGACTAGCGGGGCCTAACACCGGGGAGCTGTTTTTT	CAWSVLGLAGPNTGELFF
TRBV19	few	NA	TRBJ2-7	TGTGCCAGTAGTATGTATCGGGGTCCCTACGAGCAGTACTTC	CASSMYRGPYEQYF
TRBV2	few	NA	TRBJ1-5	TGTGCCAGCAGTGCTTCACCTAATCAGCCCCAGCATTTT	CASSASPNQPQHF
TRBV4-1	once	NA	TRBJ2-6	TGCGCCAGCAGCCAAGAATCAGTGAACTCTGGGGCCAACGTCCTGACTTTC	CASSQESVNSGANVLTF
TRBV9	NA	TRBD2	TRBJ2-6	TGTGCCAGCAGCCCGGGGGGGGCTGGGGCCAACGTCCTGACTTTC	CASSPGGAGANVLTF
TRBV28	NA	TRBD1	TRBJ2-5	TGTGCCAGCAAGCCGGGACAGGGGGCTAAGGAGACCCAGTACTTC	CASKPGQGAKETQYF
TRBV10-3	many	NA	TRBJ2-1	TGTGCCATCAGTGAGTCTAGCGGCTCTTACAATGAGCAGTTCTTC	CAISESSGSYNEQFF
TRBV19	NA	TRBD1	TRBJ2-2	TGTGCCAGTAGTATTTCGGGGACAGGGACTTATACCGGGGAGCTGTTTTTT	CASSISGTGTYTGELFF
TRBV19	NA	NA	TRBJ2-5	TGTGCCAGTAGTATTAGAGGACCAGAGAGGGAGACCCAGTACTTC	CASSIRGPERETQYF
TRBV10-3	few	NA	TRBJ2-7	TGTGCCATCAGGGAGACAGGATTCTCCTACGAGCAGTACTTC	CAIRETGFSYEQYF
TRBV7-6	NA	NA	TRBJ2-5	TGTGCCAGCAGCTTAATTGGCAAGGTCCAAGAGACCCAGTACTTC	CASSLIGKVQETQYF
TRBV7-9	NA	NA	TRBJ2-5	TGTGCCAGCAGCTTAGGGAGCCAAGAGACCCAGTACTTC	CASSLGSQETQYF
TRBV5-6	few	TRBD2	TRBJ2-2	TGTGCCAGCAGCTTGGGTGCCTGGGGAGGGACCACCGGGGAGCTGTTTTTT	CASSLGAWGGTTGELFF
TRBV25-1	NA	NA	TRBJ1-3	TGTGCCAGCAGTGAATCCCGGCGGGTCTCTGGAAACACCATATATTTT	CASSESRRVSGNTIYF
TRBV4-2	NA	NA	TRBJ1-5	TGTGCCAGCAGCCAAGAGAGCTGGACGGATAATCAGCCCCAGCATTTT	CASSQESWTDNQPQHF
TRBV25-1	few	TRBD1	TRBJ1-4	TGTGCCAGCAGTGATGTGGCAGGGGGGCGTGAAAAACTGTTTTTT	CASSDVAGGREKLFF
TRBV2	few	TRBD1	TRBJ1-2	TGTGCCAGCAGTGAGGACAGGGGAGGCGGCTACACCTTC	CASSEDRGGGYTF
TRBV7-9	NA	TRBD2	TRBJ2-1	TGTGCCAGCAGCCAGCGGGAGGGCCGTAGCTACTCCTCCTACAATGAGCAGTTCTTC	CASSQREGRSYSSYNEQFF
TRBV19	few	TRBD1	TRBJ1-1	TGTGCCAGTAGTATGGCAGGGGGCGGGAGCACTGAAGCTTTCTTT	CASSMAGGGSTEAFF
TRBV13	NA	NA	TRBJ1-2	TGTGCCAGCAGCTGGACGGGACTCTATGGCTACACCTTC	CASSWTGLYGYTF
TRBV18	NA	NA	TRBJ1-1	TGTGCCAGCTCACCACCGACGAACACTGAAGCTTTCTTT	CASSPPTNTEAFF
TRBV25-1	NA	NA	TRBJ1-4	TGTGCCAGCAGTGAATATCTGGCGGGAAAACTGTTTTTT	CASSEYLAGKLFF
TRBV6-5	few	NA	TRBJ1-4	TGTGCCAGCAGGCCCGGCGGGAATGAAAAACTGTTTTTT	CASRPGGNEKLFF
TRBV27	NA	NA	TRBJ2-7	TGTGCCTCAAGGGGGACGGGGTCCTACGAGCAGTACTTC	CASRGTGSYEQYF
TRBV7-2	few	NA	TRBJ1-1	TGTGCCAGCAGCATGAAGGGGGTGAACACTGAAGCTTTCTTT	CASSMKGVNTEAFF
TRBV7-7	many	NA	TRBJ2-6	TGTGCCAGCAGCCCAACTGGGGCCAACGTCCTGACTTTC	CASSPTGANVLTF
TRBV7-2	NA	NA	TRBJ1-2	TGTGCCAGCAGCCCGGACGGTCCTTATGGCTACACCTTC	CASSPDGPYGYTF
TRBV5-4	few	NA	TRBJ1-3	TGTGCCAGCAGCTTGGACAGGGTCTCTGGAAACACCATATATTTT	CASSLDRVSGNTIYF
TRBV12-5	few	NA	TRBJ2-2	TGTGCTAGTGGTTTGGTACAAGGCGGGGAGCTGTTTTTT	CASGLVQGGELFF
TRBV14	few	NA	TRBJ2-7	TGTGCCAGCAGCCAAGTGGGGGGGCGTCGGTCCTACGAGCAGTACTTC	CASSQVGGRRSYEQYF
TRBV7-8	NA	TRBD1	TRBJ2-4	TGTGCCAGCAGCTTAGCGAGGGGGCTAATCATAGCCAAAAACATTCAGTACTTC	CASSLARGLIIAKNIQYF
TRBV7-7	few	NA	TRBJ2-3	TGTGCTAGCAGCTTAGATGGTGATACGCAGTATTTT	CASSLDGDTQYF
TRBV18	NA	TRBD1	TRBJ2-4	TGTGCCAGCTCACTCGACAGGGGTGACATTCAGTACTTC	CASSLDRGDIQYF
TRBV5-1	NA	NA	TRBJ2-1	TGCGCCAGCAGCTTGGTCAGGGACGATGAGCAGTTCTTC	CASSLVRDDEQFF
TRBV10-3	few	NA	TRBJ2-7	TGTGCCATCAGATCCAGTGGGGGGCATACCAGCGAGCAGTACTTC	CAIRSSGGHTSEQYF
TRBV9	NA	NA	TRBJ1-5	TGTGCCAGCAGCCTCGGTGTAGTCGGCAATCAGCCCCAGCATTTT	CASSLGVVGNQPQHF
TRBV9	few	NA	TRBJ2-6	TGTGCCAGCAGCGTAGCAGGGATTGGGGCCAACGTCCTGACTTTC	CASSVAGIGANVLTF
TRBV2	NA	NA	TRBJ1-1	TGTGCCAGCAGCCAGGCAAGGGCTGAAGCTTTCTTT	CASSQARAEAFF
TRBV7-9	NA	NA	TRBJ2-5	TGTGCCAGCAGCCACCCTCAAGAGACCCAGTACTTC	CASSHPQETQYF
TRBV7-6	NA	NA	TRBJ1-2	TGTGCCAGCAGCGGCTGGGGGGCGAGAACTAACTATGGCTACACCTTC	CASSGWGARTNYGYTF
TRBV7-3	NA	NA	TRBJ2-1	TGTGCCAGCAGCACTAGCCGGTCTGGGGATGAGCAGTTCTTC	CASSTSRSGDEQFF
TRBV9	few	TRBD2	TRBJ2-5	TGTGCCAGCAGCGTAGAGCGGGGGGCCCGGGAGACCCAGTACTTC	CASSVERGARETQYF
TRBV28	NA	TRBD2	TRBJ2-3	TGTGCCAGCAGTTTGTGGCGGGGGGGGACCCAAGGACTCACAGATACGCAGTATTTT	CASSLWRGGTQGLTDTQYF
TRBV18	NA	NA	TRBJ2-7	TGTGCCAGCTCACCGTGGGGAGGCGAGCAGTACTTC	CASSPWGGEQYF
TRBV7-6	NA	TRBD1	TRBJ1-6	TGTGCCAGCAGCCGGGACAGGGCCTCAAATTCACCCCTCCACTTT	CASSRDRASNSPLHF